The rows below give T cell receptor beta chains drawn from one sample of a study of T cell responses to AZD1222 COVID-19 vaccine. This table comes from immunoSEQ multiplex PCR, and its TCRdb copy is limited to in-frame clones, with some not included. This sample carries more than 100,000 clones, 92% of them seen once, and the ten largest clones take about 14%. Specimen: peripheral blood, collected on day 0 of AZD1222 vaccination. The receptor source for this set is an adult in good health. CDR3s include the opening cysteine and the closing phenylalanine or tryptophan. The D gene is left open where the match is weak. Rows give clone size only sometimes, using once, few, many, or a class for an expanded clone.

v_call,j_call,clone_size,d_call,cdr3_aa,cdr3_nt
TRBV25-1,TRBJ2-7,.,TRBD2,CASSEPAGYEQYF,TGTGCCAGCAGTGAGCCAGCGGGGTACGAGCAGTACTTC
TRBV28,TRBJ2-7,once,.,CASSSVYEQYF,TGTGCCAGCAGTTCGGTGTACGAGCAGTACTTC
TRBV9,TRBJ2-7,.,.,CASSVKPLGSQGSEQYF,TGTGCCAGCAGCGTAAAACCCTTGGGGTCCCAGGGATCCGAGCAGTACTTC
TRBV3-1/TRBV3-2,TRBJ1-5,once,TRBD1,CASSLSTGANQPQHF,TGTGCCAGCAGCCTTTCGACAGGGGCCAATCAGCCCCAGCATTTT
TRBV25-1,TRBJ2-2,.,TRBD1,CASSDIGTGAKGELFF,TGTGCCAGCAGTGACATCGGGACAGGGGCTAAAGGGGAGCTGTTTTTT
TRBV25-1,TRBJ2-3,.,TRBD1,CASRRPGQGTDTQYF,TGTGCCAGCAGGCGCCCGGGACAGGGGACAGATACGCAGTATTTT
TRBV7-2,TRBJ2-7,.,.,CASSLVFGGRAYEQYF,TGTGCCAGCAGCTTAGTTTTCGGGGGCCGAGCCTACGAGCAGTACTTC
TRBV9,TRBJ2-5,.,.,CASSSGTLETQYF,TGTGCCAGCAGCTCAGGGACCCTAGAGACCCAGTACTTC
TRBV2,TRBJ1-5,.,TRBD1,CASTAGQVVSQPQHF,TGTGCCAGCACCGCCGGACAGGTGGTAAGTCAGCCCCAGCATTTT
TRBV7-9,TRBJ2-2,.,TRBD2,CASRNWASGIVETGELFF,TGTGCCAGCAGGAATTGGGCTAGCGGGATTGTGGAAACCGGGGAGCTGTTTTTT
TRBV6-2/TRBV6-3,TRBJ1-2,.,.,CASSYVEGRANYGYTF,TGTGCCAGCAGTTACGTGGAGGGACGAGCTAACTATGGCTACACCTTC
TRBV5-1,TRBJ2-5,.,.,CASSLGRRETQYF,TGCGCCAGCAGCTTGGGCCGAAGGGAGACCCAGTACTTC
TRBV19,TRBJ2-7,.,.,CASSIGTGNSYEQYF,TGTGCCAGTAGTATCGGGACGGGAAACTCCTACGAGCAGTACTTC
TRBV21-1,TRBJ2-1,.,.,CASSKPRRLWTAVYNEQFF,TGTGCCAGCAGCAAACCCCGCCGACTTTGGACAGCCGTATACAATGAGCAGTTCTTC
TRBV9,TRBJ2-3,.,TRBD2,CASSTSSGRLADTQYF,TGTGCCAGCAGCACTAGTAGCGGGAGGTTAGCAGATACGCAGTATTTT
TRBV28,TRBJ2-7,.,TRBD2,CASSSPTSGQLHQQYF,TGTGCCAGCAGTTCTCCGACTAGCGGTCAGCTTCACCAACAGTACTTC
TRBV9,TRBJ2-7,.,TRBD2,CASSVGPLAGTHEQYF,TGTGCCAGCAGCGTAGGACCACTAGCGGGAACCCACGAGCAGTACTTC
TRBV18,TRBJ1-6,.,.,CASSPPGASALHF,TGTGCCAGCTCACCACCGGGGGCTTCGGCCCTCCACTTT
TRBV6-1,TRBJ2-7,.,.,CASSELVSYEQYF,TGTGCCAGCAGTGAATTAGTGAGCTACGAGCAGTACTTC
TRBV2,TRBJ1-1,.,TRBD1,CASGLRTGNTEAFF,TGTGCCAGCGGGTTAAGGACAGGGAACACTGAAGCTTTCTTT
TRBV5-1,TRBJ2-3,.,TRBD1,CASSSTFPGQGSADTQYF,TGCGCCAGCAGCTCTACCTTCCCGGGACAGGGATCAGCAGATACGCAGTATTTT
TRBV29-1,TRBJ1-1,.,.,CSVEDRGEAFF,TGCAGCGTTGAAGATAGGGGTGAAGCTTTCTTT
TRBV5-6,TRBJ2-5,.,TRBD1,CASSLDRGAQETQYF,TGTGCCAGCAGCCTGGACAGGGGGGCCCAAGAGACCCAGTACTTC
TRBV28,TRBJ1-1,.,.,CASSLQMLNTEAFF,TGTGCCAGCAGCCTACAGATGTTGAACACTGAAGCTTTCTTT
TRBV7-9,TRBJ2-1,.,.,CASSLGSDSNEQFF,TGTGCCAGCAGCTTAGGTAGTGACAGCAATGAGCAGTTCTTC
TRBV6-5,TRBJ1-1,.,TRBD1,CASSDRGTEAFF,TGTGCCAGCAGCGACAGGGGCACTGAAGCTTTCTTT
TRBV20-1,TRBJ2-1,.,TRBD2,CSASSPGTSGRNEQFF,TGCAGTGCTAGTTCCCCCGGGACTAGCGGGAGGAATGAGCAGTTCTTC
TRBV5-1,TRBJ2-1,.,TRBD2,CASSLVLAGLYNEQFF,TGCGCCAGCAGCTTGGTACTAGCGGGACTCTACAATGAGCAGTTCTTC
TRBV15,TRBJ1-3,.,.,CATSRGSGKTGNTIYF,TGTGCCACCAGCAGAGGTTCAGGAAAAACTGGAAACACCATATATTTT
TRBV7-8,TRBJ1-6,.,.,CASSFGASILNSPLHF,TGTGCCAGCAGCTTTGGGGCCTCAATTCTTAATTCACCCCTCCACTTT
TRBV7-6,TRBJ2-1,.,TRBD2,CASSYEPGLAGMSSYNEQFF,TGTGCCAGCAGCTACGAGCCGGGACTAGCGGGGATGAGCTCCTACAATGAGCAGTTCTTC
TRBV11-2,TRBJ1-1,.,.,CASSPGTVMNTEAFF,TGTGCCAGCAGCCCCGGGACGGTAATGAACACTGAAGCTTTCTTT
TRBV24-1,TRBJ1-2,.,.,CATSGGDGYTF,TGTGCCACCAGCGGGGGGGATGGCTACACCTTC
TRBV4-1,TRBJ2-7,.,TRBD1,CASRGVGQSYEQYF,TGCGCCAGCAGGGGGGTGGGACAGTCCTACGAGCAGTACTTC
TRBV6-6,TRBJ1-1,.,TRBD1,CASSRGQGIEAFF,TGTGCCAGCAGTCGTGGACAGGGGATTGAAGCTTTCTTT
TRBV7-2,TRBJ2-3,.,TRBD2,CASSKGTTPDTQYF,TGTGCCAGCTCGAAAGGGACTACTCCTGATACGCAGTATTTT
TRBV19,TRBJ1-1,.,.,CASSSSWSMNTEAFF,TGTGCCAGTAGCTCTTCCTGGAGCATGAACACTGAAGCTTTCTTT
TRBV11-3,TRBJ2-4,once,.,CASSLGGGRNIQYF,TGTGCCAGCAGCTTAGGAGGGGGGAGGAACATTCAGTACTTC
TRBV6-2/TRBV6-3,TRBJ1-1,.,.,CASSYFMRAFF,TGTGCCAGCAGTTACTTCATGAGAGCTTTCTTT
TRBV6-5,TRBJ2-1,.,.,CASMTVSGEQFF,TGTGCCAGCATGACAGTTTCGGGTGAGCAGTTCTTC
TRBV19,TRBJ1-2,few,TRBD1,CASSPLGQGDYGYTF,TGTGCCAGTAGCCCACTTGGACAGGGGGACTATGGCTACACCTTC
TRBV5-1,TRBJ1-1,.,.,CASSLDSYGTEAFF,TGCGCCAGCAGCTTGGACAGTTATGGCACTGAAGCTTTCTTT
TRBV2,TRBJ2-1,.,.,CASSVGKNEFF,TGTGCCAGCAGTGTAGGGAAAAACGAGTTCTTC
TRBV7-2,TRBJ2-1,.,TRBD2,CASSLVTSGHNEQFF,TGTGCCAGCAGCTTAGTGACTAGCGGCCACAATGAGCAGTTCTTC
TRBV2,TRBJ2-5,once,TRBD2,CASRGGVGETQYF,TGTGCCAGCAGGGGAGGGGTGGGGGAGACCCAGTACTTC
TRBV5-1,TRBJ2-7,.,.,CASSSRGSTYEQYF,TGCGCCAGCAGCTCCAGGGGAAGCACCTACGAGCAGTACTTC
TRBV5-1,TRBJ2-7,.,.,CASSLRQGLIDEQYF,TGCGCCAGCAGCTTGCGACAGGGACTCATTGACGAGCAGTACTTC
TRBV2,TRBJ2-1,.,TRBD1,CASSPRDRVKSDEQFF,TGTGCCAGCAGTCCCCGGGACAGGGTTAAATCAGATGAGCAGTTCTTC